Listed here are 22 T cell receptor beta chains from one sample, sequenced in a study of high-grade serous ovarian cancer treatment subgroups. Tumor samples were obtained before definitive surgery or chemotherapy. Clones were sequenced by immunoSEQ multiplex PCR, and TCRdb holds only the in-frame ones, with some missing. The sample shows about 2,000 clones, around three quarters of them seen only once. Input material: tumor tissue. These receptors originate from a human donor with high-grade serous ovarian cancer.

CDR3 residues: CASSSQVRGNEQFF. The CDR3 region has the DNA TGTGCCAGCAGTTCCCAGGTCCGAGGCAATGAGCAGTTCTTC. The chain recombines TRBV27 with TRBJ2-1; D is uncertain. Trimming shortened V by 4 bases and J by 6 bases, and 13 bases separated the two germline ends. Per the germline V gene, CDR1 is MNHEY and CDR2 is SMNVEV (reference sequence). The CDR3 has 14 residues.

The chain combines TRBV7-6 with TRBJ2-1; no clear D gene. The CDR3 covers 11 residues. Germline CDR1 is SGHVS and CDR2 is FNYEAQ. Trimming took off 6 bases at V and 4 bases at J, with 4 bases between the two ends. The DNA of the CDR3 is TGTGCCAGCAGAAATTACAATGAGCAGTTCTTC. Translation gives CASRNYNEQFF.

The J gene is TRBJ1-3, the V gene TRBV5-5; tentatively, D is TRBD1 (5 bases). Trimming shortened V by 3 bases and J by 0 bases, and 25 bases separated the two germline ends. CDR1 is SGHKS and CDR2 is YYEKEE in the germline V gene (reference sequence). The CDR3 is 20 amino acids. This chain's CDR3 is CASSSYTGHKMGNSGNTIYF. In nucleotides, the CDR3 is TGTGCCAGCAGCTCTTATACCGGACATAAAATGGGGAACTCTGGAAACACCATATATTTT.

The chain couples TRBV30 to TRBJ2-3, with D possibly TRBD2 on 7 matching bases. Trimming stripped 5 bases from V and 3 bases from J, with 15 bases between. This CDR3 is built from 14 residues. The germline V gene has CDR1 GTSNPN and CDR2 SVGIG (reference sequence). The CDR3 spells CAWEGGGGTDTQYF. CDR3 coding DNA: TGTGCCTGGGAGGGAGGGGGAGGGACAGATACGCAGTATTTT.

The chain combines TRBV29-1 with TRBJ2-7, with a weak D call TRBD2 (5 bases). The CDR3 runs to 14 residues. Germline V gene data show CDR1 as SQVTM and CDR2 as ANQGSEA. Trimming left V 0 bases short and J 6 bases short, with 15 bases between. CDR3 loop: CSVEDPGVPGEQYF. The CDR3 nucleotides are TGCAGCGTTGAAGATCCCGGGGTGCCGGGCGAGCAGTACTTC.

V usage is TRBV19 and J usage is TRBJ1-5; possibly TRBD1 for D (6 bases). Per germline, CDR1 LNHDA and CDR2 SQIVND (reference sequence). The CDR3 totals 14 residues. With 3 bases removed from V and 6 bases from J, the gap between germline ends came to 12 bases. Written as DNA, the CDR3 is TGTGCCAGTAGTATGTGGACAGACGGTCAGCCCCAGCATTTT. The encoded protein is CASSMWTDGQPQHF. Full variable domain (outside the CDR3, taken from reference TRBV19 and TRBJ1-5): DGGITQSPKYLFRKEGQNVTLSCEQNLNHDAMYWYRQDPGQGLRLIYYSQIVNDFQKGDIAEGYSVSREKKESFPLTVTSAQKNPTAFYLCASSMWTDGQPQHFGDGTRLSIL.

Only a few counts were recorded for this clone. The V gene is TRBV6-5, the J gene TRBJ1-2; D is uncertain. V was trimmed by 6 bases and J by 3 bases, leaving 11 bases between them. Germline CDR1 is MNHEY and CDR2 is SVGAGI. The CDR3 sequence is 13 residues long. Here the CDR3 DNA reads TGTGCCAGCAGCCTAGGACCCTACTATGGCTACACCTTC. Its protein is CASSLGPYYGYTF.

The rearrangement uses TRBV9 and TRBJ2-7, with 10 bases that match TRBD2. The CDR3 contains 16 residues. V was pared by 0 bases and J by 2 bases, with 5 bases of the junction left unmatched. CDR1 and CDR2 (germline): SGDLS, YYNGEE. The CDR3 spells CASSVESGGGPYEQYF. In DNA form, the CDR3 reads TGTGCCAGCAGCGTAGAGAGCGGGGGGGGTCCCTACGAGCAGTACTTC.

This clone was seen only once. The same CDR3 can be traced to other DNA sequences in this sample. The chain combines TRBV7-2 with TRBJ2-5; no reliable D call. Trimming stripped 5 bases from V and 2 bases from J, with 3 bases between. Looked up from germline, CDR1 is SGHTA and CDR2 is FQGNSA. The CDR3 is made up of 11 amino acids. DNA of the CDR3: TGTGCCAGCAGCGCGCAAGAGACCCAGTACTTC. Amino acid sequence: CASSAQETQYF.

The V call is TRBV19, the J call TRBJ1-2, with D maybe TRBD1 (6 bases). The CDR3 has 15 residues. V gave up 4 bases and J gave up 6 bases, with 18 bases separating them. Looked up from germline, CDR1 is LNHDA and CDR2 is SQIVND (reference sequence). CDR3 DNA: TGTGCCAGTAGTAATATAGGCGGACAGATAGATGGCTACACCTTC. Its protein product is CASSNIGGQIDGYTF.

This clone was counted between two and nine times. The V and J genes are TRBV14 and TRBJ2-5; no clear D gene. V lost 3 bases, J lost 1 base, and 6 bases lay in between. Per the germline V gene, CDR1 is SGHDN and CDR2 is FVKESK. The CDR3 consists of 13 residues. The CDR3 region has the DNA TGTGCCAGCAGCCATAACAGCCAAGAGACCCAGTACTTC. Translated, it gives CASSHNSQETQYF. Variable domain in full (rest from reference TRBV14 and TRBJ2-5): EAGVTQFPSHSVIEKGQTVTLRCDPISGHDNLYWYRRVMGKEIKFLLHFVKESKQDESGMPNNRFLAERTGGTYSTLKVQPAELEDSGVYFCASSHNSQETQYFGPGTRLLVL.

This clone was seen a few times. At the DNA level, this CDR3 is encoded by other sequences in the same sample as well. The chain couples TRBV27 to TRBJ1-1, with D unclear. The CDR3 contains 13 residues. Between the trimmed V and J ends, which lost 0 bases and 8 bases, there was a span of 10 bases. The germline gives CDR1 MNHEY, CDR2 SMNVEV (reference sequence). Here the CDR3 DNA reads TGTGCCAGCAGTTTATCCACGGGAACCGAAGCTTTCTTT. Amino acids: CASSLSTGTEAFF.

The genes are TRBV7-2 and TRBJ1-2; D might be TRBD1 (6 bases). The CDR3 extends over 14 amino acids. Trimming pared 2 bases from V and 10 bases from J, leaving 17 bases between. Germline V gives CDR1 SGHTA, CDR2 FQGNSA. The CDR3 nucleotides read TGTGCCAGCAGCTTAAATTCAGGGGCGGGAGACTACACCTTC. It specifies CASSLNSGAGDYTF.

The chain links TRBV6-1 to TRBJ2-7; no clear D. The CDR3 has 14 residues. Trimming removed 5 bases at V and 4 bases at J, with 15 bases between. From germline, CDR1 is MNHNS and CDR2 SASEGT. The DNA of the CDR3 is TGTGCCAGCAGTCGGGCAGAAGACGGATACGAGCAGTACTTC. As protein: CASSRAEDGYEQYF.

The CDR3 DNA is TGTGCCAGCAGCTTATCTTCCTTAAGGGAAGCTTTCTTT. Protein: CASSLSSLREAFF. The chain recombines TRBV7-6 with TRBJ1-1; no clear D. The CDR3 is 13 residues long. V shed 2 bases and J shed 8 bases, with 12 bases lying between them. In germline, CDR1 is SGHVS, CDR2 FNYEAQ.

CDR3 loop: CASSLTSLGDGYTF. The CDR3 bases are TGTGCCAGCAGCTTAACGTCCCTCGGGGATGGCTACACCTTC. The genes are TRBV7-3 and TRBJ1-2; no firm D call. The CDR3 consists of 14 residues. Trimming took 0 bases from V and 6 from J, leaving 11 bases between them. Germline V gives CDR1 SGHTA, CDR2 FQGTGA.

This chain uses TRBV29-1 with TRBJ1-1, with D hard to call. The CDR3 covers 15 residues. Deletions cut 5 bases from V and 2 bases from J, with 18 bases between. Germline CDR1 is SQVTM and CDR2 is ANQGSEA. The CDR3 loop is CSVPSPALYNTEAFF. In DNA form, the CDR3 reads TGCAGCGTTCCGAGTCCCGCCCTCTACAACACTGAAGCTTTCTTT.

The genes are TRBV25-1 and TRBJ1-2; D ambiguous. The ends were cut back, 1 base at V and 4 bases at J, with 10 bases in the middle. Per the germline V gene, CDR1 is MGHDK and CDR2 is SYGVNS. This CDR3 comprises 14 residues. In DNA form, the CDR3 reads TGTGCCAGCAGTGAATTATCGGGGATCTATGGCTACACCTTC. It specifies CASSELSGIYGYTF.

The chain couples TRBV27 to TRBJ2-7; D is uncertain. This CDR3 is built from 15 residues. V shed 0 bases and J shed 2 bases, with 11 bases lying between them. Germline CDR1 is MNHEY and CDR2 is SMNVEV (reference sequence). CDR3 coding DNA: TGTGCCAGCAGTTTATCGATAGGACGGACCTACGAGCAGTACTTC. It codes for CASSLSIGRTYEQYF.

Written as DNA, the CDR3 is TGTGCCAGCAGCTTAACGGTTGAGCAGTTCTTC. This encodes CASSLTVEQFF. The chain recombines TRBV7-9 with TRBJ2-1; D unclear. From germline, CDR1 is SEHNR and CDR2 FQNEAQ (reference sequence). Trimming stripped 2 bases from V and 9 bases from J, with 5 bases between. The CDR3 loop spans 11 amino acids.

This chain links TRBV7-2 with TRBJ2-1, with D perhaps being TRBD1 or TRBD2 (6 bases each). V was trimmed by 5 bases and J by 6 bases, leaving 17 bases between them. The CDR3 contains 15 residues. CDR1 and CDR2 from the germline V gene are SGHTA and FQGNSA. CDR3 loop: CASSPQRGVINEQFF. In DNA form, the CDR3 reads TGTGCCAGCAGCCCCCAAAGGGGGGTTATCAATGAGCAGTTCTTC.

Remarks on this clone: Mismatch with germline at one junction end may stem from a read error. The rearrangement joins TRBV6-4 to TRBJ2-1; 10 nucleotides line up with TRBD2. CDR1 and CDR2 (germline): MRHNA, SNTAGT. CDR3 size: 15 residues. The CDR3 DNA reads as TGTGCCAGCAGCGACTCTAGCGGGGGCCCCTCCGAGCAGTTCTTC. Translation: CASSDSSGGPSEQFF.